This is a list of T cell receptor beta chains from one sample in a study of T cell responses to AZD1222 COVID-19 vaccine. Clones were read by immunoSEQ multiplex PCR, and TCRdb kept only the in-frame ones, dropping some. The table lists roughly 120,000 clones, just over 85% of them singletons. Sequences were derived from peripheral blood, sampled 28 days after the second AZD1222 dose. These receptors were taken from an adult who received the AZD1222 COVID-19 vaccine. Both conserved end residues are part of each CDR3.

V	J	CDR3
TRBV5-5	TRBJ2-3	CASSFLGETGRFSTDTQYF
TRBV3-1/TRBV3-2	TRBJ2-3	CASSPTGTSTDTQYF
TRBV15	TRBJ2-7	CATSRDGAYEQYF
TRBV24-1	TRBJ1-1	CATSDYKIMNTEAFF
TRBV2	TRBJ2-3	CASREDLQEQYF
TRBV2	TRBJ1-4	CASSDTGTEKLFF
TRBV11-2	TRBJ2-7	CASSLDRGLAGLLYEQYF
TRBV6-5	TRBJ2-2	CASSSDRLTGELFF
TRBV7-6	TRBJ1-6	CASAQAGGDSPLHF
TRBV5-4	TRBJ2-3	CASSLDTDTQYF
TRBV7-2	TRBJ1-3	CASSFVGNTIYF
TRBV5-4	TRBJ2-4	CASSSFGGGAKNIQYF
TRBV30	TRBJ1-5	CAWSGVGVGFQPQHF